The rows below give T cell receptor beta chains drawn from one sample of a study of blood T cell repertoires in COVID-19. The assay was immunoSEQ multiplex PCR, and TCRdb's table has in-frame clones only and misses some. This table has about 200,000 clones, roughly 80% appearing once. Sequencing input: peripheral blood. The origin of the receptors is a woman of 80 years or more with acute or convalescent COVID-19. Both conserved end residues are part of each CDR3. Fields, in order: V gene, clone size, D gene, CDR3 length, J gene, CDR3 protein, CDR3 DNA. A D gene is named only where the DNA matches it firmly. Size is omitted from some rows. Given values are once, few, many or a class for expanded clones.

TRBV5-4	NA	TRBD2	16	TRBJ2-7	CASSPGGIRVVHEQYF	TGTGCCAGCAGCCCGGGGGGAATCAGGGTGGTACACGAGCAGTACTTC
TRBV7-8	once	NA	15	TRBJ2-4	CASSLVSRAKNIQYF	TGTGCCAGCAGCTTAGTTTCCAGAGCCAAAAACATTCAGTACTTC
TRBV12-3/TRBV12-4	few	NA	12	TRBJ2-5	CASSSSTGTQYF	NA
TRBV21-1	NA	NA	15	TRBJ2-7	CASQPGDRVAYEQYF	TGTGCCTCTCAACCCGGGGACAGGGTTGCCTACGAGCAGTACTTC
TRBV10-3	once	NA	18	TRBJ2-3	CAISARDRRLWGTDTQYF	TGTGCCATCAGTGCCCGGGATCGACGGCTATGGGGCACAGATACGCAGTATTTT
TRBV5-6	few	NA	14	TRBJ2-1	CASSSDPGENEQFF	TGTGCCAGCAGCTCCGACCCCGGGGAAAATGAGCAGTTCTTC
TRBV4-1	NA	TRBD2	16	TRBJ2-3	CASSQVGGGSTDTQYF	TGCGCCAGCAGCCAAGTAGGCGGGGGAAGCACAGATACGCAGTATTTT
TRBV19	NA	NA	14	TRBJ2-5	CASSPGHEPNTQYF	TGTGCCAGTAGCCCGGGACACGAGCCGAATACCCAGTACTTC
TRBV7-9	NA	NA	12	TRBJ2-5	CASSLVSETQYF	TGTGCCAGCAGCTTAGTTAGTGAGACCCAGTACTTC
TRBV18	NA	NA	13	TRBJ1-2	CASSPQGGDGYTF	TGTGCCAGCTCACCACAGGGAGGGGATGGCTACACCTTC
TRBV4-1	NA	NA	16	TRBJ2-1	CASSHLDIVTYNEQFF	TGCGCCAGCAGCCATCTGGACATTGTCACCTACAATGAGCAGTTCTTC
TRBV27	NA	TRBD1	13	TRBJ1-2	CASGPNTGVGYTF	TGTGCCAGCGGACCGAATACAGGGGTTGGCTACACCTTC
TRBV10-3	NA	TRBD1	14	TRBJ1-2	CAIIDEGQSNGYTF	TGTGCCATCATCGATGAGGGACAGAGTAATGGCTACACCTTC
TRBV6-5	once	NA	14	TRBJ1-5	CASSYSRLNQPQHF	TGTGCCAGCAGTTACTCCCGGTTGAATCAGCCCCAGCATTTT
TRBV6-5	NA	TRBD2	14	TRBJ2-1	CASMLAGGGGEQFF	TGTGCCAGTATGCTAGCGGGAGGAGGCGGTGAGCAGTTCTTC
TRBV27	NA	TRBD1	15	TRBJ1-4	CASRPAGTGNEKLFF	TGTGCCAGCAGGCCCGCCGGGACAGGGAATGAAAAACTGTTTTTT
TRBV11-3	NA	NA	14	TRBJ2-6	CASSPSAGANVLTF	TGTGCCAGCAGCCCGTCGGCTGGGGCCAACGTCCTGACTTTC
TRBV18	once	TRBD1	13	TRBJ1-2	CASSTGTGNGYTF	TGTGCCAGCTCAACCGGGACAGGGAATGGCTACACCTTC
TRBV5-1	NA	TRBD1	16	TRBJ1-6	CASSPGAGGTNSPLHF	TGCGCCAGCAGCCCTGGGGCAGGGGGCACGAATTCACCCCTCCACTTT
TRBV29-1	NA	TRBD1	12	TRBJ1-2	CSVEAQGYGYTF	TGCAGCGTTGAAGCACAGGGGTATGGCTACACCTTC
TRBV7-2	NA	TRBD1	16	TRBJ1-3	CASSLDRGVSGNTIYF	TGTGCCAGCAGCCTGGACAGGGGGGTCTCTGGAAACACCATATATTTT
TRBV6-5	NA	NA	13	TRBJ1-5	CASSRSPLQPQHF	TGTGCCAGCAGCAGATCCCCGTTGCAGCCCCAGCATTTT
TRBV13	NA	TRBD2	16	TRBJ2-5	CASSLRLAGGAETQYF	TGTGCCAGCAGCTTACGACTAGCGGGAGGGGCGGAGACCCAGTACTTC
TRBV6-6	once	NA	16	TRBJ2-4	CASSYSVAQGRNIQYF	TGTGCCAGCAGTTACTCGGTCGCACAGGGACGTAACATTCAGTACTTC
TRBV3-1/TRBV3-2	NA	NA	13	TRBJ2-7	CASSQDRFYEQYF	TGTGCCAGCAGCCAAGATCGTTTCTACGAGCAGTACTTC
TRBV2	NA	TRBD2	15	TRBJ2-1	CASSLTSGRYNEQFF	TGTGCCAGCAGCCTAACTAGCGGCAGATACAATGAGCAGTTCTTC
TRBV5-5	once	TRBD1	14	TRBJ2-7	CASSAGTASYEQYF	TGTGCCAGCAGCGCCGGGACAGCCTCCTACGAGCAGTACTTC
TRBV9	NA	TRBD2	16	TRBJ2-1	CASSPISLAVYNEQFF	TGTGCCAGCAGCCCAATATCACTAGCGGTTTACAATGAGCAGTTCTTC
TRBV12-3/TRBV12-4	NA	NA	13	TRBJ1-1	CASSLGTGTEAFF	TGTGCCAGCAGTTTGGGCACAGGGACTGAAGCTTTCTTT